This T cell receptor beta chain derives from a study of blood T cell repertoires in COVID-19. At the level of the study: COVID-19 samples, acute and convalescent, were from the United States, Italy and Spain. The analysed material was cDNA or gDNA that came from T cells, B-cell-depleted T cells, or PBMCs.

There are 17 residues in the CDR3. Germline values: CDR1 SGHRS, CDR2 YFSETQ. V dropped 4 bases and J dropped 3; count of bases not matched to a gene: 6. Per the original methods: The authors estimated nucleated cell counts from reference gene primer amplification. The protocol was immunoSEQ multiplex PCR, while the TCRdb copy is restricted to in-frame clones and leaves out a portion. That table gives V, J and clone size, and the DNA gave D and trimming. The table shows some 290,000 clones, with roughly 87% occurring only once. The genes are TRBV5-1 and TRBJ2-3, with 15 positions matching TRBD2. The sample taken for sequencing was peripheral blood. The TCR was taken from a woman aged 45-60 years who had recovered from COVID-19. In nucleotides, the CDR3 is TGCGCCAGCAGCCCGGGACTAGCGGGAGGAAGGACAGATACGCAGTATTTT. As protein: CASSPGLAGGRTDTQYF.